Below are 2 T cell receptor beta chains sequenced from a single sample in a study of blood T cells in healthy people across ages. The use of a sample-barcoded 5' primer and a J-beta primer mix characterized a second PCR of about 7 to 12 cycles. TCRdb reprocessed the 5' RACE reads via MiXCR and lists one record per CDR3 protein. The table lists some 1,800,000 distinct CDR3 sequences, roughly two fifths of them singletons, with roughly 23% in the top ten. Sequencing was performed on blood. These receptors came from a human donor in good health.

This chain's CDR3 is CASSLVGRGDTQYF. CDR3 bases: TGCGCCAGCAGCTTGGTCGGCAGGGGAGATACGCAGTATTTT. The V call is TRBV5-1, the J call TRBJ2-3, with D tentatively TRBD1 (6 bases). This CDR3 has 14 residues. V was pared by 0 bases and J by 5 bases, with 10 bases between. Germline V gene sequence: CDR1 SGHRS, CDR2 YFSETQ.

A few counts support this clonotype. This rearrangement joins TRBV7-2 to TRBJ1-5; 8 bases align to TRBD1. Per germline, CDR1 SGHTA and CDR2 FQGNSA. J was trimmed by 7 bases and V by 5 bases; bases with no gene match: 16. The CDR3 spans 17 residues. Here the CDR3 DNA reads TGTGCCAGCAGCCTAGGCCCTTCAGGGGGCGCAAGGCAGCCCCAGCATTTT. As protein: CASSLGPSGGARQPQHF.